The sequence of this T cell receptor (beta chain) was determined in a study of T-cell reconstitution after alpha-beta-depleted transplantation in children. This clonotype was counted between two and nine times. Preparing the TCRbeta library involved the use of unique molecular identifiers. TCRdb re-called the PCR reads with MiXCR, one entry per CDR3 protein. The sample lists hundreds of thousands of distinct CDR3 sequences; 16% were seen once. The V gene end was trimmed by 4 bases and the J gene end by 4 bases; junction bases not matched to a gene: 6. CDR3 size: 14 residues. Looked up from germline, CDR1 is SGHRS and CDR2 is YFSETQ.

This clonotype originated in a human donor who donated a stem cell graft to a child with acute myeloid leukemia. This material consisted of PBMCs from the stem cell graft donor, taken from the stem cell graft. The rearrangement uses TRBV5-1 and TRBJ2-3; 7 bases map to TRBD1. CDR3 sequence reads: CASSLTGISDTQYF. CDR3 sequence (DNA): TGCGCCAGCAGCCTGACAGGGATATCAGATACGCAGTATTTT.